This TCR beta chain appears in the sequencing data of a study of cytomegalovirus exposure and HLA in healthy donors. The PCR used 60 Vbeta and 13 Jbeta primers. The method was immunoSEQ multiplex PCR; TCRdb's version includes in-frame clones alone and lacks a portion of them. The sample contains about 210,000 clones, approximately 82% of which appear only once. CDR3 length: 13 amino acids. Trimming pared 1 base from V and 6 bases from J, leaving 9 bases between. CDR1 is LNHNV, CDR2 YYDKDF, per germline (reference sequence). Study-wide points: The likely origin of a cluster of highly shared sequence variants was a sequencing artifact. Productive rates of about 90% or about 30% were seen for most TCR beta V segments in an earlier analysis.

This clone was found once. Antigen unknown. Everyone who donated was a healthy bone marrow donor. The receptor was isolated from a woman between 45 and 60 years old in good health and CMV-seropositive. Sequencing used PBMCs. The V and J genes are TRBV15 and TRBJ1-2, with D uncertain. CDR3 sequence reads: CATSRGLENGYTF. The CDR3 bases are TGTGCCACCAGCAGAGGTCTCGAGAATGGCTACACCTTC. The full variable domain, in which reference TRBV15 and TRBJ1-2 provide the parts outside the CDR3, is DAMVIQNPRYQVTQFGKPVTLSCSQTLNHNVMYWYQQKSSQAPKLLFHYYDKDFNNEADTPDNFQSRRPNTSFCFLDIRSPGLGDTAMYLCATSRGLENGYTFGSGTRLTVV.